These 15 T cell receptor beta chains were all obtained from the same sample, sequenced in a study of T cell responses to AZD1222 COVID-19 vaccine. Generated by immunoSEQ multiplex PCR, the TCRdb table keeps only in-frame clones and is missing some. The sample yields 120,000 or so clones, about 90% seen once. This specimen was peripheral blood, taken on day 0 of AZD1222 vaccination. The receptors were gathered from an adult in good health.

This chain links TRBV30 with TRBJ1-1; no firm D call. Germline lookup yields CDR1 GTSNPN and CDR2 SVGIG (reference sequence). The V end lost 5 bases, the J end lost 1 base, and 8 bases lay between the germline ends. The CDR3 has 12 residues. DNA for the CDR3: TGTGCCTGGGGACGGGAGAACACTGAAGCTTTCTTT. Its protein product is CAWGRENTEAFF.

The CDR3 DNA follows: TGTGCCAGCAGTTACTCGCGGGGACCGGGAAACACCATATATTTT. Protein sequence: CASSYSRGPGNTIYF. V and J are TRBV6-2 or TRBV6-3 and TRBJ1-3, with D tentatively TRBD1 (5 bases). This CDR3 has 15 amino acids. Looked up from germline, CDR1 is MNHEY and CDR2 is SVGEGT. Trimming stripped 0 bases from V and 4 bases from J, with 10 bases between.

V gene TRBV3-1 (or the pseudogene TRBV3-2) combines with J gene TRBJ2-1; D might be TRBD2 (6 bases). The CDR3 extends over 17 amino acids. CDR1 and CDR2 from the germline V gene are LGHDT and YNNKEL (reference sequence). The ends were cut back, 3 bases at V and 3 bases at J, with 18 bases in the middle. CDR3 DNA sequence: TGTGCCAGCAGCCATGCCAAGGAGGGAAACCTCTACAATGAGCAGTTCTTC. The encoded protein is CASSHAKEGNLYNEQFF.

The table lists this clone with a count of one. The chain uses TRBV6-5 and TRBJ1-4; D unclear. V lost 6 bases to trimming and J lost 12 bases, with 14 bases between them. Germline V gives CDR1 MNHEY, CDR2 SVGAGI. This CDR3 spans 12 amino acids. The CDR3 sequence is CASSLPGLELFF. CDR3 nucleotide sequence: TGTGCCAGCAGCCTCCCTGGGTTAGAACTGTTTTTT.

The chain joins TRBV2 to TRBJ2-7; D may correspond to TRBD1 or TRBD2 (5 bases each). This CDR3 contains 14 residues. Germline V gene sequence: CDR1 SNHLY, CDR2 FYNNEI. V lost 6 bases and J 2 bases, leaving 14 bases between the germline ends. CDR3: CASSRRGRPYEQYF. CDR3 nucleotides: TGTGCCAGCAGCAGACGGGGACGGCCCTACGAGCAGTACTTC.

The V and J genes are TRBV2 and TRBJ1-4, with D hard to call. CDR1 is SNHLY, CDR2 FYNNEI, per germline. The germline V and J ends were trimmed by 0 bases and 6 bases, with 11 bases remaining between them. CDR3 length equals 15 residues. Here the CDR3 reads CASSEALARDEKLFF. Here the CDR3 DNA reads TGTGCCAGCAGTGAAGCGCTCGCCCGAGATGAAAAACTGTTTTTT.

The V and J genes are TRBV30 and TRBJ1-2, with a weak D call TRBD1 (5 bases). Germline loops: CDR1 GTSNPN, CDR2 SVGIG (reference sequence). Trimming left V 3 bases short and J 6 bases short, with 14 bases between. The CDR3 totals 13 residues. The CDR3 is CAWSQGDINGYTF. The DNA for the CDR3 is TGTGCCTGGAGCCAGGGAGACATTAATGGCTACACCTTC.

The chain uses TRBV6-1 and TRBJ2-1; 11 bases map to TRBD2. From germline, CDR1 is MNHNS and CDR2 SASEGT. The CDR3 extends over 16 amino acids. V dropped 3 bases and J dropped 4; count of bases not matched to a gene: 5. The CDR3 sequence is CASSDRLAGSYNEQFF. The CDR3 DNA reads TGTGCCAGCAGTGACCGACTAGCGGGATCTTACAATGAGCAGTTCTTC.

Points on this clone: The sample has other DNA sequences that encode this CDR3 too. The gene calls are TRBV9 and TRBJ1-1; D is undetermined. The V end lost 2 bases, the J end lost 2 bases, and 7 bases lay between the germline ends. Looked up from germline, CDR1 is SGDLS and CDR2 is YYNGEE. This CDR3 has 13 residues. The CDR3 sequence is CASSVGSNTEAFF. CDR3 sequence (DNA): TGTGCCAGCAGCGTCGGCTCAAACACTGAAGCTTTCTTT.

The chain's CDR3 is CASSRMNTEAFF. DNA for the CDR3: TGTGCCAGCAGTCGGATGAACACTGAAGCTTTCTTT. This chain uses TRBV2 with TRBJ1-1, with D unresolved. V was clipped by 5 bases and J by 0 bases, with 4 bases between them. From germline, CDR1 is SNHLY and CDR2 FYNNEI. The CDR3 covers 12 residues.

This rearrangement joins TRBV18 to TRBJ2-2, with 7 bases identical to TRBD1. The CDR3 consists of 16 residues. V lost 3 bases and J lost 0; bases outside the gene matches: 4. In germline, CDR1 is KGHSH, CDR2 LQKENI. The CDR3 DNA reads TGTGCCAGCTCACCGCAGACAGGGCCGAACACCGGGGAGCTGTTTTTT. Protein: CASSPQTGPNTGELFF.

The CDR3 loop is CASRRTVPNTEAFF. Written as DNA, the CDR3 is TGTGCCAGCAGACGGACAGTCCCGAACACTGAAGCTTTCTTT. The chain recombines TRBV11-2 with TRBJ1-1, with D possibly matching TRBD1 (6 bases). Germline loops: CDR1 SGHAT, CDR2 FQNNGV. This CDR3 contains 14 residues. V lost 6 bases to trimming and J lost 1 base, with 12 bases between them.

The J gene is TRBJ1-2, the V gene TRBV30; the D is unclear. Trimming pared 7 bases from V and 7 bases from J, leaving 13 bases between. Germline V CDR1 and CDR2: GTSNPN, SVGIG (reference sequence). CDR3 length: 11 residues. This CDR3 reads CALVEVGGYTF. The CDR3 DNA sequence: TGTGCCTTGGTGGAAGTAGGTGGCTACACCTTC.

This clone is a singleton in its sample. The gene calls are TRBV19 and TRBJ1-4; 8 bases fit TRBD1. The CDR3 runs 14 residues. The germline V gene has CDR1 LNHDA and CDR2 SQIVND (reference sequence). The J segment lost 5 bases and the V segment lost 10 bases, leaving 9 bases of the junction unmatched. CDR3 amino acids: CATTDRAANEKLFF. The CDR3 bases are TGTGCCACCACGGACAGGGCAGCGAATGAAAAACTGTTTTTT.

J is TRBJ1-1 and V is TRBV24-1; D might be TRBD1 (6 bases). CDR3 size: 18 residues. Deletions cut 9 bases from V and 1 base from J, with 26 bases between. Germline V lookup: CDR1 KGHDR, CDR2 SFDVKD. Here the CDR3 reads CATPGQPHWFSSNTEAFF. For the CDR3, the DNA is TGTGCCACCCCAGGACAGCCCCACTGGTTTAGTTCGAACACTGAAGCTTTCTTT.